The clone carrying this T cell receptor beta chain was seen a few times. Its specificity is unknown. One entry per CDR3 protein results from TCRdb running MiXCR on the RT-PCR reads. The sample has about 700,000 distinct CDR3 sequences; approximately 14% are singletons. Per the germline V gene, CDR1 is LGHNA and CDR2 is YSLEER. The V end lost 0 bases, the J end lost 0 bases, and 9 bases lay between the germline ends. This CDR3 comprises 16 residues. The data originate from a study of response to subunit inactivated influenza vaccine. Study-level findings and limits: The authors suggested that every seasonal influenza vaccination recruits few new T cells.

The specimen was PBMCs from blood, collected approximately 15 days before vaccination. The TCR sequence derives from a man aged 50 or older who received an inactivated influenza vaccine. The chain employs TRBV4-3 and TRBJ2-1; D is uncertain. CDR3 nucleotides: TGCGCCAGCAGCCAAGATCAGAGAAGCTCCTACAATGAGCAGTTCTTC. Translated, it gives CASSQDQRSSYNEQFF.